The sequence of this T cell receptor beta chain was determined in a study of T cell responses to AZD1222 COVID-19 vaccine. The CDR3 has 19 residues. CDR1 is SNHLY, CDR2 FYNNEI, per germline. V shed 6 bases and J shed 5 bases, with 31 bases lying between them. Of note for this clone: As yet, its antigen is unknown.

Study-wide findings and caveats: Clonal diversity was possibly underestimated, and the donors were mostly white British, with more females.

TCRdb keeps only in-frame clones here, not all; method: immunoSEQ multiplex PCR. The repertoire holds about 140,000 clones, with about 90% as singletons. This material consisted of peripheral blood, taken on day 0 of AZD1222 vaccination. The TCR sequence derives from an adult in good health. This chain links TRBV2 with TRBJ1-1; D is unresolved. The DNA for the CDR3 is TGTGCCAGCAGCTCCGGTCGGACGGCTGACCTCACTTCGGAAACTGAAGCTTTCTTT. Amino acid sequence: CASSSGRTADLTSETEAFF.